The source of this T cell receptor (beta chain) is a study of a mutant IDH1 vaccine in newly diagnosed glioma. Specified time point: baseline, week 1 (first vaccination visit). Noted treatment: pre-vaccination baseline after standard-of-care therapy. The study enrolled donors with new WHO grade 3 or 4 IDH1-mutant, ATRX-lost astrocytomas. Sequencing used immunoSEQ multiplex PCR; TCRdb keeps in-frame clones, though not all of them. This table has around 60,000 clones, more than 85% appearing once. The CDR3 extends over 14 amino acids. Germline V lookup: CDR1 SNHLY, CDR2 FYNNEI. With 10 bases clipped from V and 4 bases from J, the junction kept 9 bases outside the gene matches.

The sequencing here drew on PBMCs, taken from a glioma patient treated with radiotherapy, temozolomide or both. The genes are TRBV2 and TRBJ1-2, with 10 bases matching TRBD1. The receptor comes from a man aged 50-59 years with glioma. CDR3 sequence reads: CANRTGGPVYGYTF. The DNA of the CDR3 is TGTGCCAACAGGACAGGGGGGCCCGTCTATGGCTACACCTTC.